This T cell receptor (beta chain) was sequenced for a study of T cell repertoires in cytomegalovirus infection. For the study at large: An indication of both CMV infection and matching HLA type came from public TCR beta signatures. General study results and limits: The response measured ex vivo was dominated by TCR beta clonotypes (HLA-C-restricted and CMV-specific).

Germline V lookup: CDR1 MNHEY, CDR2 SMNVEV (reference sequence). The J segment lost 1 base and the V segment lost 8 bases, leaving 4 bases of the junction unmatched. This CDR3 comprises 15 residues. TCRdb used MiXCR to reprocess the reads, holding one entry per CDR3 protein. The sample records about 920,000 distinct CDR3 sequences, around 30% being singletons. In the case of this clonotype: The antigen remains undetermined.

V and J are TRBV27 and TRBJ2-1, with TRBD2 matching over 11 bases. The sample here was cultured CD8+ T cells from PBMCs, taken from culture after CMV antigen stimulation. The receptor was isolated from a human donor in good health (CMV status not recorded). Some clones in this sample may be carry-over from other donors' samples. As DNA, the CDR3 is TGTGCCAGCGCCCTAGCGGGGGGTTCCTACAATGAGCAGTTCTTC. It translates to CASALAGGSYNEQFF.